Below, 30 T cell receptor beta chains from the same sample are listed, as sequenced in a study of T cells in Graves' hyperthyroidism and ophthalmopathy. Template material for amplifying TCR beta CDR3 regions consisted of RNA transcripts. HTBI primers were used for first-round RT-PCR of the TCR CDR3. Via MiXCR, TCRdb re-called the multiplex PCR reads, giving one row per CDR3 protein. Of hundreds of thousands of distinct CDR3 sequences listed, around a quarter are singletons. Sequencing input: blood. The receptors come from a man in his forties or fifties with Graves' hyperthyroidism.

In nucleotides, the CDR3 is TGTGCCAGCAGCTTAGGGGGCGACCCAGAGCAAGATCCTGAAGCTTTCTTT. Its protein product is CASSLGGDPEQDPEAFF. This chain connects TRBV13 to TRBJ1-1; D is undetermined. With 0 bases removed from V and 6 bases from J, the gap between germline ends came to 20 bases. The length of the CDR3 is 17 residues. CDR1 and CDR2 (germline): PRHDT, FYEKMQ (reference sequence).

The chain links TRBV6-1 to TRBJ2-2; D is possibly TRBD1 or TRBD2 (5 bases each). CDR3 length equals 15 residues. The germline V gene has CDR1 MNHNS and CDR2 SASEGT. V lost 5 bases, J lost 0 bases, and 10 bases lay in between. This chain's CDR3 is CASSRDVSNTGELFF. Here the CDR3 DNA reads TGTGCCAGCAGTAGGGACGTCTCGAACACCGGGGAGCTGTTTTTT.

This clonotype was counted at least ten times. The gene calls are TRBV3-1 and TRBJ2-5; either TRBD1 or TRBD2 may fit D (5 bases each). Germline V gene sequence: CDR1 LGHDT, CDR2 YNNKEL (reference sequence). With 2 bases removed from V and 5 bases from J, the gap between germline ends came to 18 bases. This CDR3 comprises 16 residues. DNA for the CDR3: TGTGCCAGCAGCCAACTTAGCGAACAGGAACTTGAGACCCAGTACTTC. The encoded protein is CASSQLSEQELETQYF.

This clonotype was picked up a small number of times. The chain is built from TRBV12-3 or TRBV12-4 and TRBJ2-3; TRBD2 might be the D (5 bases). V shed 3 bases and J shed 7 bases, with 14 bases lying between them. The CDR3 is 14 amino acids. CDR3: CASSFWESSNTQYF. CDR3 in DNA: TGTGCCAGCAGTTTCTGGGAGAGCTCAAATACGCAGTATTTT.

This clonotype occurred a few times. The V call is TRBV5-5, the J call TRBJ2-7; 10 bases map to TRBD2. With V trimmed by 4 bases and J by 7 bases, 11 bases remained unmatched. CDR3 length: 15 amino acids. CDR1 and CDR2 from the germline V gene are SGHKS and YYEKEE (reference sequence). CDR3 sequence reads: CASSIGLAEGREQYF. The CDR3 bases are TGTGCCAGCAGCATCGGACTAGCGGAGGGCAGGGAGCAGTACTTC.

This clonotype was found many times. This rearrangement joins TRBV7-9 to TRBJ2-7; tentatively, D is TRBD1 (7 bases). The V gene's germline CDR1 is SEHNR and CDR2 FQNEAQ (reference sequence). V shed 2 bases and J shed 7 bases, with 12 bases lying between them. CDR3 size: 13 residues. CDR3 sequence (DNA): TGTGCCAGCAGCTTACCCAGGGGGGAGGAGCAGTACTTC. It encodes CASSLPRGEEQYF.

The chain joins TRBV12-3 or TRBV12-4 to TRBJ2-7, with 7 bases fitting TRBD1. This CDR3 region has 15 residues. After removal of 7 bases from V and 3 bases from J, the junction contained 12 bases not matched to a gene. The CDR3 DNA reads as TGTGCCAGCACTATAAGACAGGGCTCAGGCTACGAGCAGTACTTC. Amino acid sequence: CASTIRQGSGYEQYF.

This clonotype was counted only a few times. This CDR3 reads CASSRGLAGVRAGANVLTF. In nucleotides, the CDR3 is TGTGCCAGCAGCCGGGGACTAGCGGGAGTAAGGGCTGGGGCCAACGTCCTGACTTTC. The chain employs TRBV11-2 and TRBJ2-6; 14 bases match TRBD2. The CDR3 runs to 19 residues. V lost 5 bases, J lost 2 bases, and 8 bases stayed unmatched. Germline V gene sequence: CDR1 SGHAT, CDR2 FQNNGV. Full variable domain (missing parts from reference TRBV11-2 and TRBJ2-6): EAGVAQSPRYKIIEKRQSVAFWCNPISGHATLYWYQQILGQGPKLLIQFQNNGVVDDSQLPKDRFSAERLKGVDSTLKIQPAKLEDSAVYLCASSRGLAGVRAGANVLTFGAGSRLTVL.

A few counts support this clonotype. The chain carries TRBV30 and TRBJ1-5; tentative D call: TRBD1 (6 bases). From germline, CDR1 is GTSNPN and CDR2 SVGIG (reference sequence). The CDR3 has 12 residues. V was trimmed by 7 bases and J by 3 bases, leaving 10 bases between them. The CDR3 sequence is CASDSYNQPQHF. CDR3 DNA sequence: TGTGCCTCGGACAGCTACAATCAGCCCCAGCATTTT.

This clonotype showed up just a few times. The rearrangement joins TRBV20-1 to TRBJ1-2; 9 bases match TRBD1. Germline V gene lookup returns CDR1 DFQATT and CDR2 SNEGSKA (reference sequence). V lost 5 bases, J lost 6 bases, and 4 bases stayed unmatched. This CDR3 has 12 residues. Here the CDR3 reads CSAGTGRDGYTF. Here the CDR3 DNA reads TGCAGTGCTGGGACAGGGCGTGATGGCTACACCTTC.

This clonotype came up many times. The chain combines TRBV28 with TRBJ2-3, with 9 bases aligning to TRBD2. Per germline, CDR1 MDHEN and CDR2 SYDVKM. V gave up 4 bases and J gave up 4 bases; unmatched junction bases: 9. CDR3 length equals 16 residues. The CDR3 DNA reads TGTGCCAGCAGTTCCATAGCGGGAGTGGTGGCAGATACGCAGTATTTT. Translating it yields CASSSIAGVVADTQYF.

The genes are TRBV14 and TRBJ2-1; 7 positions match TRBD2. CDR1 SGHDN and CDR2 FVKESK come from the germline V gene. V gave up 8 bases and J gave up 4 bases; unmatched junction bases: 8. The CDR3 has 14 amino acids. The CDR3 here is CASGRTSHYNEQFF. Written as DNA, the CDR3 is TGTGCCAGCGGCAGGACTAGTCATTACAATGAGCAGTTCTTC.

This clonotype was observed a few times. The chain joins TRBV11-3 to TRBJ2-5, with 7 nucleotides matching TRBD1. The trim removed 4 bases at V and 6 bases at J, leaving 11 bases unmatched. Germline CDR1 reads SGHNT; CDR2 reads YENEEA. This CDR3 region has 15 residues. The CDR3 bases are TGTGCCAGCAGCTCTGCTTTCCGGGACAGCCAGACCCAGTACTTC. This gives the protein CASSSAFRDSQTQYF. Filled out from reference TRBV11-3 and TRBJ2-5, the complete variable domain reads EAGVVQSPRYKIIEKKQPVAFWCNPISGHNTLYWYLQNLGQGPELLIRYENEEAVDDSQLPKDRFSAERLKGVDSTLKIQPAELGDSAVYLCASSSAFRDSQTQYFGPGTRLLVL.

This clonotype showed up just a few times. The chain joins TRBV24-1 to TRBJ2-1; 14 bases fit TRBD2. Germline V lookup: CDR1 KGHDR, CDR2 SFDVKD. V gave up 1 base and J gave up 7 bases; unmatched junction bases: 2. This CDR3 is 16 amino acids long. This CDR3 is CATSDFGTSGRNEQFF. The CDR3 DNA is TGTGCCACCAGTGATTTCGGGACTAGCGGGAGAAATGAGCAGTTCTTC.

The table lists this clonotype with many counts. The gene calls are TRBV5-6 and TRBJ1-1; D perhaps matches TRBD1 (5 bases). V was cut by 4 bases and J by 1 base, with 29 bases left in between. This CDR3 comprises 20 residues. Germline CDR1 reads SGHDT; CDR2 reads YYEEEE. The CDR3 spells CASSLGPGLRTLRENTEAFF. Written as DNA, the CDR3 is TGTGCCAGCAGCCTGGGTCCGGGACTCCGCACCCTCCGAGAGAACACTGAAGCTTTCTTT.

This clonotype has more than one count but fewer than ten. The chain recombines TRBV11-3 with TRBJ2-1; 7 positions agree with TRBD2. There are 18 residues in the CDR3. Trimming cost V 5 bases and J 0 bases; bases outside gene matches: 13. Germline V gene lookup returns CDR1 SGHNT and CDR2 YENEEA. CDR3 coding DNA: TGTGCCAGCAGCCCCCTTCTTGGGCGGGAGTCCTCCTACAATGAGCAGTTCTTC. Protein sequence: CASSPLLGRESSYNEQFF.

This clonotype showed up just a few times. The gene calls are TRBV9 and TRBJ2-7, with a tentative D call TRBD2 (5 bases). Germline V lookup: CDR1 SGDLS, CDR2 YYNGEE. This CDR3 comprises 15 residues. V was trimmed by 4 bases and J by 7 bases, leaving 21 bases between them. The CDR3 loop is CASSPRTGGVGEQYF. The DNA for the CDR3 is TGTGCCAGCAGCCCTCGGACTGGCGGAGTTGGAGAGCAGTACTTC.

The rearrangement joins TRBV9 to TRBJ2-5; TRBD2 agrees at 12 bases. Germline lookup yields CDR1 SGDLS and CDR2 YYNGEE. The CDR3 is made up of 16 amino acids. Trimming at V came to 4 bases and at J to 4 bases, leaving 8 bases not matched to a gene. The CDR3 DNA sequence: TGTGCCAGCAGCCCTAGACTAGCGGGAGTAGGAGAGACCCAGTACTTC. It codes for CASSPRLAGVGETQYF.

This clonotype was observed a few times. This chain joins TRBV20-1 and TRBJ2-7; 7 bases line up with TRBD2. V shed 0 bases and J 5 bases; nucleotides not matched to a gene: 10. The CDR3 is 15 amino acids. The germline V gene has CDR1 DFQATT and CDR2 SNEGSKA (reference sequence). CDR3 protein: CSARDISTSVHEQYF. In nucleotides, the CDR3 is TGCAGTGCTAGAGATATCAGCACTAGCGTCCACGAGCAGTACTTC.

This clonotype came up a few times. The chain carries TRBV13 and TRBJ2-5; D may be TRBD1 (5 bases). The germline V gene has CDR1 PRHDT and CDR2 FYEKMQ (reference sequence). V was clipped by 2 bases and J by 4 bases, with 8 bases between them. This CDR3 has 13 residues. The CDR3 DNA sequence: TGTGCCAGCAGCTTACGGCAGGGAGAGACCCAGTACTTC. The encoded protein is CASSLRQGETQYF. The full variable domain, in which reference TRBV13 and TRBJ2-5 provide the parts outside the CDR3, is AAGVIQSPRHLIKEKRETATLKCYPIPRHDTVYWYQQGPGQDPQFLISFYEKMQSDKGSIPDRFSAQQFSDYHSELNMSSLELGDSALYFCASSLRQGETQYFGPGTRLLVL.

This sequence joins TRBV11-2 and TRBJ1-2; D gene unclear. V shed 1 base and J shed 6 bases, with 9 bases lying between them. Germline-derived CDR1 and CDR2 are SGHAT and FQNNGV. The CDR3 has 13 residues. The CDR3 loop reads CASSLVRPNGYTF. CDR3 sequence (DNA): TGTGCCAGCAGCTTAGTCCGCCCTAATGGCTACACCTTC.

This clonotype was counted at least ten times. The J gene is TRBJ2-3, the V gene TRBV7-8; 7 bases are a match to TRBD1. V shed 5 bases and J 2 bases; nucleotides not matched to a gene: 7. The CDR3 is made up of 15 amino acids. CDR1 and CDR2 (germline): SGHVS, FQNEAQ. This CDR3 reads CASSEGQSSTDTQYF. The CDR3 nucleotides are TGTGCCAGCAGCGAGGGACAGAGCTCCACAGATACGCAGTATTTT.

As for this clonotype: Given a much more abundant clone one base away, this may be a read error. The chain recombines TRBV28 with TRBJ1-5; 9 bases align to TRBD1. Unmatched junction bases numbered 6, after V lost 6 bases and J lost 3 bases. CDR1 is MDHEN, CDR2 SYDVKM, per germline. The CDR3 totals 15 residues. The CDR3, as DNA: TGTGCCAGCAGGCGGGACAGGGAGGTCAATCAGCCCCAGCATTTT. Translated: CASRRDREVNQPQHF.

This clonotype was counted between two and nine times. The chain has TRBV27 and TRBJ1-2, with a possible D match to TRBD1 (6 bases). Germline V gene data show CDR1 as MNHEY and CDR2 as SMNVEV (reference sequence). CDR3 length: 14 residues. Trimming took 10 bases from V and 10 from J, leaving 25 bases between them. The CDR3 reads CAIKTSVGAELYTF. The CDR3, as DNA: TGTGCCATCAAAACCTCAGTGGGGGCGGAACTCTACACCTTC.

The J gene is TRBJ1-5, the V gene TRBV30; D not certain. CDR3 length equals 13 residues. V lost 2 bases to trimming and J lost 7 bases, with 12 bases between them. Germline V CDR1 and CDR2: GTSNPN, SVGIG (reference sequence). CDR3 DNA sequence: TGTGCCTGGAGTAAGGCCGATAGACAGCCCCAGCATTTT. The encoded protein is CAWSKADRQPQHF.

This clonotype turned up a few times. The chain combines TRBV24-1 with TRBJ2-7; TRBD2 agrees at 7 bases. The CDR3 covers 16 residues. In germline, CDR1 is KGHDR, CDR2 SFDVKD. Trimming removed 4 bases from V and 4 bases from J; junction bases left unmatched: 12. In DNA form, the CDR3 reads TGTGCCACCAGTGACCCTTCTCGCGGGAGCTCGTACGAGCAGTACTTC. This encodes CATSDPSRGSSYEQYF.

V gene TRBV11-2 combines with J gene TRBJ2-3, with TRBD2 matching over 7 bases. The CDR3 extends over 15 amino acids. From germline, CDR1 is SGHAT and CDR2 FQNNGV. The J segment lost 0 bases and the V segment lost 5 bases, leaving 5 bases of the junction unmatched. The CDR3: CASSETSASTDTQYF. The DNA of the CDR3 is TGTGCCAGCAGCGAAACTAGCGCCAGCACAGATACGCAGTATTTT.

The chain joins TRBV7-9 to TRBJ2-5, with D perhaps matching TRBD2 (5 bases). Germline V gene sequence: CDR1 SEHNR, CDR2 FQNEAQ (reference sequence). V was pared by 5 bases and J by 3 bases, with 19 bases between. This CDR3 spans 16 amino acids. CDR3 sequence: CASSPRIANEKETQYF. The CDR3 DNA reads TGTGCCAGCAGCCCCCGGATAGCGAACGAAAAAGAGACCCAGTACTTC.

This rearrangement joins TRBV29-1 to TRBJ2-5, with D possibly matching TRBD2 (5 bases). Trimming took off 2 bases at V and 2 bases at J, with 15 bases between the two ends. In germline, CDR1 is SQVTM, CDR2 ANQGSEA. CDR3 size: 15 residues. CDR3 residues: CSVERGSFLQETQYF. The CDR3 DNA is TGCAGCGTTGAAAGAGGGAGTTTTCTTCAAGAGACCCAGTACTTC.

This clonotype has at least ten counts. The CDR3 region has the DNA TGTGCCAGCAGTGGTTTTGGAGGAGAGACCCAGTACTTC. Encoded protein: CASSGFGGETQYF. V gene TRBV2 combines with J gene TRBJ2-5; tentatively, D is TRBD2 (5 bases). The CDR3 spans 13 residues. Trimming cost V 4 bases and J 4 bases, with 10 bases left between them. Germline values: CDR1 SNHLY, CDR2 FYNNEI.